Reported below is one TCR beta chain. Its antigen remains undetermined. No much larger clone exists at a distance of one base, and base qualities are not known. The germline V gene yields SGHTS for CDR1 and YDEGEE for CDR2. The CDR3 has 15 amino acids, counting the end cysteine and phenylalanine. Just CDR3 DNA is preserved here, 45 bases in frame from base 1. The V end loses 0 bases and the J end loses 0 bases, and a stretch of 6 bases separates them. Each donor gave one peripheral blood draw, approximately 120 mL on average, collected into heparinised tubes. A BD FACSAria II and a panel including CD45RO, CCR7, CD25, CD127, CD95 and CD27 were used to sort naive, central memory, regulatory and stem cell-like memory CD4+ T cells. A purity above 98% was achieved for all sorted populations. Right away, PBMCs were isolated by Lymphoprep density gradient centrifugation and were stained directly, with no culture step. So that batch effects would be minimized, each experiment stained and sorted samples in pairs, pairing one healthy donor with one patient.

The High Capacity cDNA Reverse Transcription Kit was used to reverse transcribe all of the isolated RNA, meaning that expressed TCRB transcripts were what got sequenced. Deep immunoSEQ sequencing was performed on naive, central memory and regulatory T cell samples, with an average of roughly 3.5 million total reads per sample. Sorted cells were lysed in RLT buffer and RNA was extracted with DNase-treated RNeasy Micro or Mini kits, depending on cell number. Each cell subset was processed separately to prevent cross-contamination, with patient and healthy donor samples processed together. The immunoSEQ multiplex PCR was used to amplify TCRB sequences from cDNA, generating 87-bp fragments that spanned the CDR3 region. The amplicons were sequenced using the Illumina HiSeq platform. Per the original workflow: Synthetic template baselines were used to correct PCR bias computationally, reads within Hamming distance 2 were collapsed together, and singletons that could not be merged were discarded. By aligning reads against IMGT, V, D and J genes, CDR3 length, and insertions or deletions at six rearrangement sites were assigned. Within each subset, clonotype counts were normalized to sorted cell number, and only after that were true diversity and Gini coefficients computed with the tcR R package. The overlap coefficient, calculated on TCRB nucleotide sequences, was used to measure repertoire sharing. TCRdb took over this immuneACCESS table, retaining in-frame rearrangements with V and J assigned. Such tables are incomplete; in checked studies, under half of the missing clones stem from an unresolved V gene, and the remainder is unexplained. That table is the source of V, J and clone size, and D and trimming were worked out from the DNA. The sample records 130,000 or so clones, 9.7% of which are singletons. The ten largest clones represent 0.65% of the sample.

The entry originates in a study of beta chain features in type 1 diabetes (dated by TCRdb to 2016 to 2018). Looking at the study overall: Patients and healthy donors did not differ in mean age, gender distribution, total cell number or subset yield. A total of about 110,000,000 sorted cells were examined across all samples, and a strong correlation was observed between cell number per subset and RNA yield. In the study, recently diagnosed type 1 diabetes patients and matched healthy donors were compared on the TCRB repertoires of their sorted circulating CD4+ T cell subsets. Regulatory and stem cell-like memory subsets were isolated from only 8 patients and roughly 8 healthy donors, whereas naive and central memory subsets came from all 28 donors. The full study reports these points: Shorter templates might have been favored by PCR, but patient and control samples were amplified and corrected together, so both groups would have been affected equally by any skew. At VDJ recombination sites, type 1 diabetes patients had fewer insertions and more deleted nucleotides, which implies abnormalities in thymic rearrangement. The naive, central memory and regulatory TCRB repertoires appeared to resemble one another more closely among patients than among healthy donors. Because the HLA sub-analyses included only small numbers of individuals, any influence of HLA type on TCRB rearrangement was left unresolved. In all four CD4+ subsets, TCRB CDR3 length was moderately but significantly shorter in type 1 diabetes patients. Because cDNA rather than genomic DNA was sequenced, highly expressing activated cells could have been over-represented, although no difference in activation and CD3 levels was found between groups.

The V gene is TRBV5-8 and the J gene is TRBJ1-4, with the D gene call left open. What was sequenced was central memory CD4+ T cells from blood. This receptor was identified in a middle-aged woman in good health. CDR3 region: CASSLGQTTNEKLFF. The DNA is TGTGCCAGCAGCTTGGGGCAGACAACTAATGAAAAACTGTTTTTT.